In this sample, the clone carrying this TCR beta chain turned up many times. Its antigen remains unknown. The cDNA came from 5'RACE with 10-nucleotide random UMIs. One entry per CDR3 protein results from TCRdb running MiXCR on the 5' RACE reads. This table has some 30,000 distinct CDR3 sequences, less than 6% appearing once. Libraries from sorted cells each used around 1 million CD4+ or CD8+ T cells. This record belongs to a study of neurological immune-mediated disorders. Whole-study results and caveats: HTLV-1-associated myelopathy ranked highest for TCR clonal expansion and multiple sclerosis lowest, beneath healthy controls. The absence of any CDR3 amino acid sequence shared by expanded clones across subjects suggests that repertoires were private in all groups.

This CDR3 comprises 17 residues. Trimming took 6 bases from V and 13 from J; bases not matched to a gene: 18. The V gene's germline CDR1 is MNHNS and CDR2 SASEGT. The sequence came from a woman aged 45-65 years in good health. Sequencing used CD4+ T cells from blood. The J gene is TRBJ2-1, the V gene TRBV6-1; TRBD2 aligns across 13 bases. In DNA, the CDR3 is TGTGCCAGCAGCCTAGACTCCGGGACTAGCGGGGTCCGGGGACAGTTCTTC. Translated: CASSLDSGTSGVRGQFF.